The 25 T cell receptor beta chains below all came from one sample that was sequenced in a study of regulatory T cells in long-lasting Graves disease. Time point meaning: newly diagnosed GD, antithyroid drugs for less than 3 months. Construction of the TCR library relied on RNA isolated from PBMCs. Arm-PCR of CDR3 regions and iRepertoire HTBI primers were used to build TCR beta libraries. TCRdb itself ran the multiplex PCR reads through MiXCR, one entry per CDR3 protein. The table shows about 450,000 distinct CDR3 sequences, with roughly 15% occurring only once. This same sample was also taken into another study, of T cells in Graves' hyperthyroidism and ophthalmopathy.

This specimen consisted of peripheral blood mononuclear cells (PBMCs), obtained at new diagnosis, from a patient treated with antithyroid drugs. These receptors were taken from a woman aged 25-40 years with Graves disease.

In this sample, this clonotype turned up many times. The chain has TRBV12-3 or TRBV12-4 and TRBJ1-2, with D unclear. This CDR3 has 15 residues. Trimming removed 3 bases from V and 4 bases from J, with 15 bases in between. The CDR3 coding sequence is TGTGCCAGCAGTTTTCGACGATCCGACCCCTATGGCTACACCTTC. This sequence encodes CASSFRRSDPYGYTF.

This clonotype appeared many times. The chain has TRBV29-1 and TRBJ1-4, with D possibly being TRBD1 (6 bases). Trimming left V 7 bases short and J 1 base short, with 19 bases between. The germline V gene has CDR1 SQVTM and CDR2 ANQGSEA. CDR3 length: 16 residues. CDR3 bases: TGCAGCGCCCAAGTTCCCCAGGGGTTAACTAATGAAAAACTGTTTTTT. It yields the protein CSAQVPQGLTNEKLFF.

In this sample, this clonotype turned up many times. The CDR3 loop is CASNLGQGNYGYTF. The CDR3 DNA sequence: TGCGCCAGCAACCTCGGACAGGGAAACTATGGCTACACCTTC. This chain uses TRBV5-1 with TRBJ1-2; TRBD1 agrees at 8 bases. Losses at the gene ends were 6 bases for V and 2 bases for J; bases not matched to a gene: 6. Germline CDR1 reads SGHRS; CDR2 reads YFSETQ. The CDR3 loop spans 14 amino acids. The full variable domain, with the rest looked up from reference TRBV5-1 and TRBJ1-2, is KAGVTQTPRYLIKTRGQQVTLSCSPISGHRSVSWYQQTPGQGLQFLFEYFSETQRNKGNFPGRFSGRQFSNSRSEMNVSTLELGDSALYLCASNLGQGNYGYTFGSGTRLTVV.

This clonotype was picked up many times. The gene calls are TRBV5-1 and TRBJ1-1; 7 bases are a match to TRBD1. The CDR3 is made up of 16 amino acids. With V trimmed by 4 bases and J by 3 bases, 12 bases remained unmatched. In germline, CDR1 is SGHRS, CDR2 YFSETQ. The CDR3, as DNA: TGCGCCAGCAGCGGCCCGGAGGGGGCCTTGGACACTGAAGCTTTCTTT. Protein product: CASSGPEGALDTEAFF. Complete variable domain (other parts from reference TRBV5-1 and TRBJ1-1): KAGVTQTPRYLIKTRGQQVTLSCSPISGHRSVSWYQQTPGQGLQFLFEYFSETQRNKGNFPGRFSGRQFSNSRSEMNVSTLELGDSALYLCASSGPEGALDTEAFFGQGTRLTVV.

This clonotype was recorded a few times. A junction end diverges from the germline sequence, so it may reflect a read error. The gene calls are TRBV7-7 and TRBJ1-5; 10 positions agree with TRBD1. Germline assignment: CDR1 SSHAT and CDR2 FNYEAQ (reference sequence). The CDR3 spans 19 residues. This CDR3 reads CASSSWTGQGEVGNQPQHF. CDR3 coding DNA: TGTGCTAGCAGCTCCTGGACCGGACAGGGGGAGGTTGGCAATCAGCCCCAGCATTTT. Drawing the rest from reference TRBV7-7 and TRBJ1-5, the complete variable domain is GAGVSQSPRYKVTKRGQDVTLRCDPISSHATLYWYQQALGQGPEFLTYFNYEAQPDKSGLPSDRFSAERPEGSISTLTIQRTEQRDSAMYRCASSSWTGQGEVGNQPQHFGDGTRLSIL.

This clonotype was found a few times. V is TRBV20-1 and J is TRBJ2-2, with TRBD2 identical over 15 bases. CDR3 length equals 16 residues. Germline V gives CDR1 DFQATT, CDR2 SNEGSKA (reference sequence). The junction had 4 bases not matched to a gene; V was cut back by 6 bases and J by 2 bases. CDR3 loop: CSAPGLAGGNTGELFF. In DNA form, the CDR3 reads TGCAGTGCGCCGGGACTAGCGGGAGGTAACACCGGGGAGCTGTTTTTT.

This clonotype has ten or more counts. The chain uses TRBV28 and TRBJ2-5, with D possibly being TRBD2 (6 bases). V was cut by 4 bases and J by 1 base, with 13 bases left in between. Germline V lookup: CDR1 MDHEN, CDR2 SYDVKM. This CDR3 has 15 residues. CDR3 nucleotide sequence: TGTGCCAGCAGTTCTCCCGGGAGTTCCCAAGAGACCCAGTACTTC. Protein sequence: CASSSPGSSQETQYF.

This chain links TRBV9 with TRBJ2-5; D remains unclear. V dropped 0 bases and J dropped 3 bases, with 6 bases sitting between them. The V gene's germline CDR1 is SGDLS and CDR2 YYNGEE. The length of the CDR3 is 13 residues. CDR3 protein: CASSVEAKETQYF. The CDR3 coding sequence is TGTGCCAGCAGCGTAGAGGCTAAAGAGACCCAGTACTTC.

This clonotype was counted a few times. The chain joins TRBV10-2 to TRBJ1-1; D may be TRBD1 (5 bases). V lost 6 bases to trimming and J lost 1 base, with 18 bases between them. Germline assignment: CDR1 WSHSY and CDR2 SAAADI. The CDR3 covers 16 residues. The DNA of the CDR3 is TGCGCCAGCAGGGAACGGGGCCCGGGAAAGAACACTGAAGCTTTCTTT. Protein sequence: CASRERGPGKNTEAFF.

The genes are TRBV18 and TRBJ2-5; D gene uncertain. The CDR3 spans 14 residues. Per the germline V gene, CDR1 is KGHSH and CDR2 is LQKENI. V lost 2 bases to trimming and J lost 1 base, with 8 bases between them. CDR3 coding DNA: TGTGCCAGCTCACCAAGGTATTTCCAAGAGACCCAGTACTTC. Translation gives CASSPRYFQETQYF.

This clonotype was seen just once. The CDR3 DNA is TGTGCCAGCAGCTCGTACAGGGGGCCGGAGACCCAGTACTTC. It encodes CASSSYRGPETQYF. V and J are TRBV9 and TRBJ2-5, with 9 bases lining up with TRBD1. Germline-derived CDR1 and CDR2 are SGDLS and YYNGEE. V was clipped by 4 bases and J by 5 bases; unmatched bases: 6. The CDR3 loop spans 14 amino acids. The entire variable domain, with the rest obtained from reference TRBV9 and TRBJ2-5, is as follows: DSGVTQTPKHLITATGQRVTLRCSPRSGDLSVYWYQQSLDQGLQFLIQYYNGEERAKGNILERFSAQQFPDLHSELNLSSLELGDSALYFCASSSYRGPETQYFGPGTRLLVL.

With respect to this clonotype: A much more abundant neighbour one base away suggests this may be a read error. V gene TRBV28 combines with J gene TRBJ2-1; 14 bases map to TRBD2. Germline-derived CDR1 and CDR2 are MDHEN and SYDVKM. V lost 6 bases and J lost 9; bases outside the gene matches: 16. The CDR3 sequence is 18 residues long. This CDR3 reads CASSLSSGTSGSVGEQFF. The CDR3 nucleotides are TGTGCCAGCAGCTTGAGTAGTGGGACTAGCGGGAGCGTCGGTGAGCAGTTCTTC.

This clonotype showed up many times. The V gene is TRBV18, the J gene TRBJ2-5; D might be TRBD1 (5 bases). Germline V gene lookup returns CDR1 KGHSH and CDR2 LQKENI. This CDR3 contains 15 residues. The V and J ends lost 4 bases and 2 bases respectively, with 14 bases between them. The CDR3 coding sequence is TGTGCCAGCTCACGCCTTGGACATACGCAAGAGACCCAGTACTTC. Translation gives CASSRLGHTQETQYF.

The rearrangement joins TRBV27 to TRBJ2-3, with TRBD2 matching over 10 bases. Looked up from germline, CDR1 is MNHEY and CDR2 is SMNVEV (reference sequence). This CDR3 contains 15 residues. V shed 1 base and J 14 bases; nucleotides not matched to a gene: 12. The CDR3 here is CASSLWTSGVAGGYF. The DNA of the CDR3 is TGTGCCAGCAGTTTATGGACTAGCGGAGTCGCCGGGGGGTATTTT.

This clonotype was detected many times. The V and J genes are TRBV3-1 and TRBJ1-5, with D perhaps matching TRBD1 (6 bases). V was cut by 0 bases and J by 6 bases, with 18 bases left in between. The CDR3 is 17 amino acids. In germline, CDR1 is LGHDT, CDR2 YNNKEL (reference sequence). The CDR3 is CASSQDPPGGPGQPQHF. The CDR3 bases are TGTGCCAGCAGCCAAGACCCCCCGGGGGGCCCGGGTCAGCCCCAGCATTTT.

This clonotype was seen at least ten times. This chain links TRBV5-1 with TRBJ2-1; D is perhaps TRBD1 (5 bases). CDR1 and CDR2 from the germline V gene are SGHRS and YFSETQ. With 1 base removed from V and 4 bases from J, the gap between germline ends came to 12 bases. The CDR3 consists of 15 residues. The CDR3 protein is CASSLTGPGYNEQFF. The CDR3 bases are TGCGCCAGCAGCTTGACAGGACCAGGGTACAATGAGCAGTTCTTC.

Of note for this clonotype: This may stem from a read error, because a much larger clone lies one nucleotide away. This chain uses TRBV28 with TRBJ2-3; weak D call: TRBD1 (5 bases). The CDR3 sequence is 16 residues long. The V gene lost 2 bases and the J gene lost 5 bases, with 17 bases spanning the gap. Germline-derived CDR1 and CDR2 are MDHEN and SYDVKM. The CDR3 bases are TGTGCCAGCAGTTTAGAGGCAGGGCCGGTCATAGATACGCAGTATTTT. It is translated as CASSLEAGPVIDTQYF.

This clonotype was detected ten times or more. V gene TRBV12-3 or TRBV12-4 combines with J gene TRBJ2-5; D is ambiguous. V lost 6 bases and J lost 4, with 21 bases in between. The CDR3 is 16 residues long. The CDR3 nucleotides read TGTGCCAGCAGCCACAGAAGAAGCGCGGTGGGAGAGACCCAGTACTTC. It codes for CASSHRRSAVGETQYF.

This clonotype was recorded at least ten times. This sequence joins TRBV2 and TRBJ2-1; D not resolved. Germline V gives CDR1 SNHLY, CDR2 FYNNEI. The length of the CDR3 is 10 residues. Trimming removed 5 bases at V and 10 bases at J, with 6 bases between. The CDR3 DNA sequence: TGTGCCAGCAGTAAAGGGGAGCAGTTCTTC. This sequence encodes CASSKGEQFF.

This clonotype was observed a handful of times. A much larger clone lies one base from this, so it may be a read error. No conserved phenylalanine or tryptophan is present at the end of the CDR3, so a read error is the likely explanation. The chain combines TRBV7-7 with TRBJ2-5; no firm D call. The CDR3 spans 15 residues. Germline V gives CDR1 SSHAT, CDR2 FNYEAQ (reference sequence). CDR3 region: CASSLRRATQETQYS. The CDR3 bases are TGTGCTAGCAGCTTACGTAGGGCCACCCAAGAGACCCAGTACTCC.

This clonotype was found many times. The chain employs TRBV24-1 and TRBJ2-5, with a possible D match to TRBD2 (5 bases). The germline gives CDR1 KGHDR, CDR2 SFDVKD. This CDR3 is 13 amino acids long. Trimming pared 3 bases from V and 5 bases from J, leaving 9 bases between. The DNA of the CDR3 is TGTGCCACCAGTGATGCAGGACTTGAGACCCAGTACTTC. Translation: CATSDAGLETQYF.

This clonotype was found a few times. The V gene is TRBV12-3 or TRBV12-4, the J gene TRBJ1-3, with D possibly being TRBD1 (6 bases). V was clipped by 6 bases and J by 5 bases, with 17 bases between them. The CDR3 loop spans 15 amino acids. The CDR3 reads CASRPGHSYRNTIYF. The CDR3 nucleotides read TGTGCCAGCAGGCCGGGACACTCGTACCGAAACACCATATATTTT.

In regard to this clonotype: It differs at one base from a far larger clone, so likely a read error. This CDR3 is missing its conserved last phenylalanine or tryptophan, likely due to a read error. The chain employs TRBV25-1 and TRBJ2-7; D is unclear. Germline V gene data show CDR1 as MGHDK and CDR2 as SYGVNS. V was cut by 6 bases and J by 2 bases, with 11 bases left in between. The CDR3 consists of 13 residues. The CDR3 reads CASSQETAYEQYL. The CDR3 DNA sequence: TGTGCCAGCAGCCAAGAAACTGCCTACGAGCAGTACCTC.

In DNA, the CDR3 is TGTGCCAGCAGCTCAACCGGGGAGGGCCTCAGGGATACGCAGTATTTT. Encoded protein: CASSSTGEGLRDTQYF. This chain joins TRBV7-2 and TRBJ2-3; the match to TRBD2 covers 7 bases. V shed 4 bases and J 6 bases; nucleotides not matched to a gene: 13. The length of the CDR3 is 16 residues. From germline, CDR1 is SGHTA and CDR2 FQGNSA.

This clonotype was detected a few times. This chain connects TRBV29-1 to TRBJ1-4, with a tentative D call TRBD1 (6 bases). Germline V gene data show CDR1 as SQVTM and CDR2 as ANQGSEA. The V gene lost 5 bases and the J gene lost 0 bases, with 19 bases spanning the gap. The CDR3 is made up of 17 amino acids. Here the CDR3 reads CSVSGGIKPATNEKLFF. Written as DNA, the CDR3 is TGCAGCGTTTCGGGGGGCATAAAGCCTGCAACTAATGAAAAACTGTTTTTT. Drawing the rest from reference TRBV29-1 and TRBJ1-4, the complete variable domain is SAVISQKPSRDICQRGTSLTIQCQVDSQVTMMFWYRQQPGQSLTLIATANQGSEATYESGFVIDKFPISRPNLTFSTLTVSNMSPEDSSIYLCSVSGGIKPATNEKLFFGSGTQLSVL.